This TCR beta chain derives from a study of T cell responses to AZD1222 COVID-19 vaccine. The study, taken as a whole, reports: Reportedly, nearly half of unique spike TCRs recognized epitopes outside B.1.351/B.1.1.7 mutations. The study found vaccine-associated CD4 TCRs spanning spike, dominant at 160-218 and 743-854.

The ends were cut back, 5 bases at V and 9 bases at J, with 11 bases in the middle. Germline V lookup: CDR1 SEHNR, CDR2 FQNEAQ (reference sequence). CDR3 length: 12 amino acids. Only in-frame clones appear in the TCRdb table, and some are missing; sequencing was by immunoSEQ multiplex PCR. Of 100,000 to 150,000 clones listed, about 88% are singletons. Notes on this clone: Its antigen is unknown.

The receptor was isolated from an adult in good health. Source: peripheral blood, taken on day 0 of AZD1222 vaccination. The J gene is TRBJ1-5, the V gene TRBV7-9, with D hard to call. The CDR3 DNA sequence: TGTGCCAGCAGCATAAGTGAGGGGCCCCAGCATTTT. Amino acids: CASSISEGPQHF.